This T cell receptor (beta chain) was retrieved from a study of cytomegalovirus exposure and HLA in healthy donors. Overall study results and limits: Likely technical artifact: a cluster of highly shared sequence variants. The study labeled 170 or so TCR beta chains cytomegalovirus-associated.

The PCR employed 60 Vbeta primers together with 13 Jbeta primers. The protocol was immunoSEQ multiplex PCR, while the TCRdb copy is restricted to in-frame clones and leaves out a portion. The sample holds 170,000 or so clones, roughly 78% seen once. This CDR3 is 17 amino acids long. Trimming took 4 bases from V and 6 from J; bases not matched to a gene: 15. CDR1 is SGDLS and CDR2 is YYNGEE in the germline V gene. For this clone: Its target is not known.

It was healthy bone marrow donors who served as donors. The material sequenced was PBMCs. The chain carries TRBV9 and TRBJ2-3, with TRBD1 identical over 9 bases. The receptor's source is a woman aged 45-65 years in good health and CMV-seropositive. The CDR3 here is CASSLQSSGTGSDTQYF. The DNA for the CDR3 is TGTGCCAGCAGCCTCCAATCCTCCGGGACAGGGTCGGATACGCAGTATTTT.